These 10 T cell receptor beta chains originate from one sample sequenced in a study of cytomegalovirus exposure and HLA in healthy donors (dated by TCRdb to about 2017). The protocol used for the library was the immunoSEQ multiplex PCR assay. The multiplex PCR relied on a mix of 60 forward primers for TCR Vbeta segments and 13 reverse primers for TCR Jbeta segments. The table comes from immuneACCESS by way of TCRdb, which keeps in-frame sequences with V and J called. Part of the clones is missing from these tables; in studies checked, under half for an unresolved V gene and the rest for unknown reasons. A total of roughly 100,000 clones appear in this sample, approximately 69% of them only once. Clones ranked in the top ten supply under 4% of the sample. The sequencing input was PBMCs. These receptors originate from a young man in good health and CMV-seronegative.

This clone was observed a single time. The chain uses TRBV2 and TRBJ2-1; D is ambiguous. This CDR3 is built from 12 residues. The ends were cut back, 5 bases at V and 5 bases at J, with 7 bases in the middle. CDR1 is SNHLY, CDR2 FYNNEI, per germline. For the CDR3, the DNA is TGTGCCAGCAGTTACACAGACAATGAGCAGTTCTTC. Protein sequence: CASSYTDNEQFF.

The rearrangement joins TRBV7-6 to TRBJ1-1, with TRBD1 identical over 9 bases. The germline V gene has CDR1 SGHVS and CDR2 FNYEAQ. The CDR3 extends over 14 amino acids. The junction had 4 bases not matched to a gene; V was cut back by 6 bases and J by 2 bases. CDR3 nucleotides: TGTGCCAGCAGTTCGGACAGGGGCAACACTGAAGCTTTCTTT. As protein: CASSSDRGNTEAFF.

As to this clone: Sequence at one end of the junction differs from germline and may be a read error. CDR3 protein: CASSSGTGGSHEQYF. DNA for the CDR3: TGTGCCAGCAGCTCCGGGACAGGGGGCTCCCACGAGCAGTACTTC. The chain links TRBV7-2 to TRBJ2-5, with 12 bases aligning to TRBD1. TRBJ2-7 matches the DNA end more closely, so the J call is doubtful. Germline CDR1 reads SGHTA; CDR2 reads FQGNSA. CDR3 length: 15 amino acids.

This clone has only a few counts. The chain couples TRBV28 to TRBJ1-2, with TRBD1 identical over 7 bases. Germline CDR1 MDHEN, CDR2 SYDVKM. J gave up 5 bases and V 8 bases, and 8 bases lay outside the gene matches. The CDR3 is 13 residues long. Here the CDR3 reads CASSRDRHYGYTF. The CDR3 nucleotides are TGTGCCAGCTCCCGGGACAGACATTATGGCTACACCTTC.

In DNA form, the CDR3 reads TGTGCCAGCAGCCAGACCGGGACTAGCTTTGGGACCCAGTACTTC. Its protein is CASSQTGTSFGTQYF. The chain joins TRBV7-2 to TRBJ2-5; 9 bases map to TRBD2. This CDR3 is built from 15 residues. V lost 5 bases to trimming and J lost 7 bases; unmatched junction nucleotides: 11. Germline V gene sequence: CDR1 SGHTA, CDR2 FQGNSA.

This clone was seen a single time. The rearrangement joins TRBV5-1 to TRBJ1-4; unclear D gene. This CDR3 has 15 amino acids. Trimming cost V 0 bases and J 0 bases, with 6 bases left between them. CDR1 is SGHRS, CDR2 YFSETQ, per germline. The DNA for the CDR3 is TGCGCCAGCAGCTTGGAACAGTCAACTAATGAAAAACTGTTTTTT. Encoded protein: CASSLEQSTNEKLFF.

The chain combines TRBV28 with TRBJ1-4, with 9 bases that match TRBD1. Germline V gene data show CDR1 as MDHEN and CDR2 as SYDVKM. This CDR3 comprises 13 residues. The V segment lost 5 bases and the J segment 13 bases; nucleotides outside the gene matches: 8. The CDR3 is CASSRTGVRVLFF. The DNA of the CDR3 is TGTGCCAGCAGTAGGACAGGGGTGAGGGTACTGTTTTTT.

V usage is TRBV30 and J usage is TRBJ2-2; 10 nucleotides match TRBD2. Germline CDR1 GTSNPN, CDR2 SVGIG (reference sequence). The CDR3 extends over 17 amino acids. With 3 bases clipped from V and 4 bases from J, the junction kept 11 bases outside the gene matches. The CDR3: CAWREGLAGAGTGELFF. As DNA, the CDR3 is TGTGCCTGGAGAGAAGGGCTAGCGGGAGCGGGCACCGGGGAGCTGTTTTTT.

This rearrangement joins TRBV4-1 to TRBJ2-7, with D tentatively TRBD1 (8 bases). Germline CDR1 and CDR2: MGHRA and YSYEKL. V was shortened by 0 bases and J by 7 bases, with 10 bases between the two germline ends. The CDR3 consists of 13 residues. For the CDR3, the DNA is TGCGCCAGCAGCCAAGAACAGGGGGGGGAGCAGTACTTC. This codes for CASSQEQGGEQYF.

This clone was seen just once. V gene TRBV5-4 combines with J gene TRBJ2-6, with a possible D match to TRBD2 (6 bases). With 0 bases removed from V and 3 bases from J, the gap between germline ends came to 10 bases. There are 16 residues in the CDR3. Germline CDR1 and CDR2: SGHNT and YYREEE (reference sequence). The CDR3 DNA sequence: TGTGCCAGCAGCTTGGGGTCGGGGGTTGGGGCCAACGTCCTGACTTTC. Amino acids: CASSLGSGVGANVLTF. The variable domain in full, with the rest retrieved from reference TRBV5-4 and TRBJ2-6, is ETGVTQSPTHLIKTRGQQVTLRCSSQSGHNTVSWYQQALGQGPQFIFQYYREEENGRGNFPPRFSGLQFPNYSSELNVNALELDDSALYLCASSLGSGVGANVLTFGAGSRLTVL.